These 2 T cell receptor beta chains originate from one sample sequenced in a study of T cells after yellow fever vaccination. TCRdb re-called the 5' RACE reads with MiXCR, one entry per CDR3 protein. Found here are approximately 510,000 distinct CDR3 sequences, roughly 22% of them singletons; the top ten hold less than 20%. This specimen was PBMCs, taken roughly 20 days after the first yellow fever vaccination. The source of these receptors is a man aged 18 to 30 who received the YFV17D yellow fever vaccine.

This CDR3 is CSASGRLAGTYEQYF. As DNA, the CDR3 is TGCAGTGCTAGTGGGCGACTAGCGGGGACCTACGAGCAGTACTTC. The chain couples TRBV20-1 to TRBJ2-7, with 11 bases matching TRBD2. J lost 2 bases, V lost 3 bases, and 6 bases had no gene match. Germline V gene data show CDR1 as DFQATT and CDR2 as SNEGSKA (reference sequence). The CDR3 is made up of 15 amino acids.

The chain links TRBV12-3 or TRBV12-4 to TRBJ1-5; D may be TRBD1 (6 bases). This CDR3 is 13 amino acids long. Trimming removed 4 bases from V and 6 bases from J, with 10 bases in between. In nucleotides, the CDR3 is TGTGCCAGCAGTTGGAGGGGGTTTCAGCCCCAGCATTTT. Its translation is CASSWRGFQPQHF.